The next 15 T cell receptor beta chains were all read from a single sample in a study of cytomegalovirus exposure and HLA in healthy donors listed by TCRdb under 2017. Library preparation employed the immunoSEQ multiplex PCR assay. A mixture of 60 forward primers for TCR Vbeta segments and 13 reverse primers for TCR Jbeta segments was used in the multiplex PCR. TCRdb stores this immuneACCESS table with in-frame sequences only. Part of the clones is absent; in the studies checked, under half of the shortfall reflects unresolved V genes, and no reason is known for the rest. The sample data list approximately 150,000 clones, and 65% to 70% of these were observed just once. The ten largest account for more than 9% of the sample. The sequenced sample consisted of PBMCs. The receptor source for this set is a man under 40 in good health and CMV-seropositive.

V is TRBV11-2 and J is TRBJ2-2; 9 bases are shared with TRBD1. Germline V gives CDR1 SGHAT, CDR2 FQNNGV. The CDR3 totals 18 residues. The trim removed 1 base at V and 7 bases at J, leaving 13 bases unmatched. DNA of the CDR3: TGTGCCAGCAGCTTAGTGTCCGGACAGGGGAGGGGGCACGGGGAGCTGTTTTTT. It specifies CASSLVSGQGRGHGELFF.

The chain has TRBV7-9 and TRBJ2-3; D remains unclear. The CDR3 runs to 11 residues. Trimming cost V 7 bases and J 8 bases, with 10 bases left between them. Per the germline V gene, CDR1 is SEHNR and CDR2 is FQNEAQ (reference sequence). In DNA form, the CDR3 reads TGTGCCAGCACCCCTACGGGTACGCAGTATTTT. Residues: CASTPTGTQYF.

The rearrangement links TRBV7-9 to TRBJ1-1; TRBD1 is a possible D gene (6 bases). V was clipped by 1 base and J by 0 bases, with 9 bases between them. The CDR3 contains 15 residues. Germline assignment: CDR1 SEHNR and CDR2 FQNEAQ (reference sequence). CDR3 coding DNA: TGTGCCAGCAGCTTAGTGGACAGAATGAACACTGAAGCTTTCTTT. The encoded protein is CASSLVDRMNTEAFF.

This clone occurred a few times. The chain couples TRBV5-6 to TRBJ2-3; TRBD2 matches at 11 bases. The CDR3 is 15 amino acids. Germline V gene data show CDR1 as SGHDT and CDR2 as YYEEEE. The J segment lost 4 bases and the V segment lost 4 bases, leaving 5 bases of the junction unmatched. The CDR3 spells CASSPTSGASDTQYF. The CDR3 DNA is TGTGCCAGCAGCCCGACTAGCGGGGCCTCAGATACGCAGTATTTT.

This chain joins TRBV6-6 and TRBJ2-7; a possible D gene is TRBD2 (6 bases). V dropped 2 bases and J dropped 5 bases, with 16 bases sitting between them. The CDR3 runs 15 residues. Germline V gene data show CDR1 as MNHNY and CDR2 as SVGAGI (reference sequence). The CDR3 sequence: CASSYPLARPHEQYF. As DNA, the CDR3 is TGTGCCAGCAGTTACCCTCTAGCGCGACCCCACGAGCAGTACTTC.

V gene TRBV9 combines with J gene TRBJ2-3, with TRBD1 matching 7 bases. Germline-derived CDR1 and CDR2 are SGDLS and YYNGEE. The CDR3 loop spans 14 amino acids. The V gene end was trimmed by 4 bases and the J gene end by 5 bases; junction bases not matched to a gene: 7. Here the CDR3 DNA reads TGTGCCAGCAGCCCCGAGGGGGCGGGAGATACGCAGTATTTT. Residues: CASSPEGAGDTQYF.

The chain carries TRBV9 and TRBJ2-3, with D maybe TRBD1 (5 bases). This CDR3 is 16 amino acids long. Germline assignment: CDR1 SGDLS and CDR2 YYNGEE. The V and J ends lost 2 bases and 2 bases respectively, with 15 bases between them. The CDR3 spells CASSVSLKGPTDTQYF. CDR3 bases: TGTGCCAGCAGCGTTTCCTTGAAGGGGCCCACAGATACGCAGTATTTT.

Here the CDR3 DNA reads TGTGCTAGTGGTCGGGACATCGGCTCTGGGGCCAACGTCCTGACTTTC. Amino acids: CASGRDIGSGANVLTF. The chain joins TRBV12-5 to TRBJ2-6; D possibly corresponds to TRBD1 (6 bases). The V end was cut by 5 bases, the J end by 0 bases, with 11 bases between. The V gene's germline CDR1 is LGHNT and CDR2 FRNRAP. The CDR3 is made up of 16 amino acids.

The genes are TRBV5-1 and TRBJ2-5; the match to TRBD2 covers 7 bases. The J call may be faulty, since TRBJ2-7 better matches the DNA end. This CDR3 is 14 amino acids long. Germline CDR1 reads SGHRS; CDR2 reads YFSETQ. CDR3 DNA sequence: TGCGCCAGCAGCTTGGGACTAGCTCCCAACGAGCAGTACTTC. Protein: CASSLGLAPNEQYF.

Only a few counts were recorded for this clone. This chain joins TRBV18 and TRBJ2-7; no firm D call. The V end lost 5 bases, the J end lost 3 bases, and 14 bases lay between the germline ends. The CDR3 totals 14 residues. Germline-derived CDR1 and CDR2 are KGHSH and LQKENI. This CDR3 reads CASSEPPVFYEQYF. The CDR3 DNA reads TGTGCCAGCTCAGAGCCACCTGTTTTCTACGAGCAGTACTTC.

V and J are TRBV27 and TRBJ1-5; D is unresolved. The germline gives CDR1 MNHEY, CDR2 SMNVEV (reference sequence). The CDR3 totals 14 residues. V dropped 5 bases and J dropped 3 bases, with 11 bases sitting between them. Here the CDR3 reads CASSLTWANQPQHF. CDR3 bases: TGTGCCAGCAGTCTTACCTGGGCCAATCAGCCCCAGCATTTT.

This clone came up a few times. The chain carries TRBV4-1 and TRBJ1-5; no definite D call. The length of the CDR3 is 14 residues. In germline, CDR1 is MGHRA, CDR2 YSYEKL. V was shortened by 2 bases and J by 2 bases, with 7 bases between the two germline ends. The chain's CDR3 is CASSQISGNQPQHF. Written as DNA, the CDR3 is TGCGCCAGCAGCCAAATATCTGGCAATCAGCCCCAGCATTTT.

This clone was observed a handful of times. The J gene is TRBJ1-4, the V gene TRBV5-5; 7 bases are a match to TRBD1. The CDR3 has 15 amino acids. Germline V gene data show CDR1 as SGHKS and CDR2 as YYEKEE (reference sequence). Losses at the gene ends were 0 bases for V and 6 bases for J; bases not matched to a gene: 5. CDR3 loop: CASSLEGQFHEKLFF. The CDR3 DNA reads TGTGCCAGCAGCTTGGAGGGACAGTTTCATGAAAAACTGTTTTTT.

The chain carries TRBV27 and TRBJ2-1; tentative D call: TRBD2 (5 bases). V shed 7 bases and J shed 9 bases, with 16 bases lying between them. CDR3 size: 13 residues. The germline CDR1 and CDR2 sequences are MNHEY and SMNVEV (reference sequence). The CDR3 coding sequence is TGTGCCAGCAAAGGTGGACTCGGCAGTGAGCAGTTCTTC. Protein sequence: CASKGGLGSEQFF.

This clone came up a few times. CDR3 nucleotide sequence: TGTGCCAGCAGCTTGGCCGGAGCGGGGGTTACGCAGTATTTT. Translated: CASSLAGAGVTQYF. The rearrangement links TRBV5-6 to TRBJ2-3, with 8 bases matching TRBD2. CDR3 length equals 14 residues. Trimming at V came to 0 bases and at J to 8 bases, leaving 5 bases not matched to a gene. Germline CDR1 and CDR2: SGHDT and YYEEEE.